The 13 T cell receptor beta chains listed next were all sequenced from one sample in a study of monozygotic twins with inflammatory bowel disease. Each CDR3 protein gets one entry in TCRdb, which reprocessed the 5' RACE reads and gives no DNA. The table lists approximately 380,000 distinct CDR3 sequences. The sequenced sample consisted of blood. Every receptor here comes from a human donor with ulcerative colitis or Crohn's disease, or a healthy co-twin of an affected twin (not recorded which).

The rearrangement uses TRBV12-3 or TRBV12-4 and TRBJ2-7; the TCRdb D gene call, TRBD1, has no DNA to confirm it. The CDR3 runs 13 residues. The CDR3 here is CASSWTGADEQYF.

CDR3 residues: CAWRRIDYEQYF. The rearrangement links TRBV30 to TRBJ2-7. Germline CDR1 reads GTSNPN; CDR2 reads SVGIG (reference sequence). CDR3 size: 12 residues.

The CDR3 is CASRKQGVGEQFF. V usage is TRBV6-5 and J usage is TRBJ2-1; TCRdb calls TRBD1, which cannot be checked without DNA. Per the germline V gene, CDR1 is MNHEY and CDR2 is SVGAGI. The CDR3 covers 13 residues.

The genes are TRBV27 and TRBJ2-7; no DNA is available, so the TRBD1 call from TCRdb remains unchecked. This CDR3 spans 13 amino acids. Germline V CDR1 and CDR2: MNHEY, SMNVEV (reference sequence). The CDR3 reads CASSRQGDYEQYF.

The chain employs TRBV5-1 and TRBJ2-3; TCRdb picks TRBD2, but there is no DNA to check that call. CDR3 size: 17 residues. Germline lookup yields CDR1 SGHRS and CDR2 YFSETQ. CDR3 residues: CASSFPIAGGSTDTQYF.

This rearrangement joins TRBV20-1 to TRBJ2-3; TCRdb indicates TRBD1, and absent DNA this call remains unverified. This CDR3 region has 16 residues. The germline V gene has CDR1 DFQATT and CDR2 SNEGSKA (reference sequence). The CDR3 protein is CSASGGDRGSSDTQYF.

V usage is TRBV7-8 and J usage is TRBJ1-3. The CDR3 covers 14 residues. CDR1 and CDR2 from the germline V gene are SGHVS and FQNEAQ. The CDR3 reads CASSLALDGNTIYF.

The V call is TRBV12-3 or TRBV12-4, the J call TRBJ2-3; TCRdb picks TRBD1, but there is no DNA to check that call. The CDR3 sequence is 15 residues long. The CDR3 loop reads CASSGGQGRTDTQYF.

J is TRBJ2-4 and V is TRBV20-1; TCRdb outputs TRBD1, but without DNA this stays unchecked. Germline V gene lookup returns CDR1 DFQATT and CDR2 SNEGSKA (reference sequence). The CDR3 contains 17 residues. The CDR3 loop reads CSARQAGTGFPKNIQYF.

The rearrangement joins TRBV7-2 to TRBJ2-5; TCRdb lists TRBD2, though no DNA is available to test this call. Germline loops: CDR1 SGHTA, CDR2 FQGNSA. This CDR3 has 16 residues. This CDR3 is CASSLVNGGAPETQYF.

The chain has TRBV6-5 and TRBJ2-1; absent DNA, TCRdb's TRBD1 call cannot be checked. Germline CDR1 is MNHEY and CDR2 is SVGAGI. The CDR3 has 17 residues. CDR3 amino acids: CASSYSEPGDPNNEQFF.

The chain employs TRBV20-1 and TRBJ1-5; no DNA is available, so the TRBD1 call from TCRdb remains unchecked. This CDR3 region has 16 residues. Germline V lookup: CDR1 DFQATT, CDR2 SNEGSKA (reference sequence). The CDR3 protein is CSAGRVGQGSDQPQHF.

The CDR3 loop is CASTPKGVPDRVPEKQYF. V usage is TRBV21-1 and J usage is TRBJ2-3; TCRdb proposes TRBD1, but this gene call is untestable without DNA. TRBV21-1 is shown as a pseudogene. This CDR3 has 18 amino acids.